This TCR beta chain derives from a study of blood T cell repertoires in COVID-19. As for the study in general: Researchers got acute and convalescent COVID-19 samples from the United States, Italy and Spain. Sources were T cells, B-cell-depleted T cells, or PBMCs; the material itself was cDNA or gDNA.

In the original processing: Reference gene primer amplification yielded estimated nucleated cell counts. Repertoires were generated with immunoSEQ multiplex PCR, while TCRdb's copy carries only in-frame clones and drops some. The V and J calls and clone size come from that table; D and trimming were worked out from the DNA. Counted here are 200,000 to 250,000 clones, roughly 80% occurring once; the ten biggest clones make up around 3.3%. This CDR3 region has 16 residues. Germline lookup yields CDR1 SEHNR and CDR2 FQNEAQ (reference sequence). The V and J ends lost 1 base and 7 bases, in that order; junction bases with no gene match: 8.

This sequence joins TRBV7-9 and TRBJ2-1; 9 bases align to TRBD2. This clonotype was sampled from a woman aged 18-29 years with acute or convalescent COVID-19. Sample: peripheral blood. The CDR3 spells CASSLGGSGSRNEQFF. The CDR3 DNA follows: TGTGCCAGCAGCTTAGGGGGTAGCGGGAGTAGGAATGAGCAGTTCTTC.